A selection of T cell receptor beta chains follows, all from one sample in a study of shared clonotypes between healthy human individuals. Some clones are missing from TCRdb's copy, which holds only in-frame ones; the method was immunoSEQ multiplex PCR. The table has roughly 770,000 clones, just over 95% seen once. Sequences were obtained from naive CD8+ T cells sorted from blood. Receptors originate from a man aged 25-40 years in good health. Each CDR3 is given with its conserved first and last residue. D genes are given only for firm matches. Clone size is stated in some rows and not others, as once, few, many or a class when expanded.

>TRBV18|.|.|TRBJ2-5
CASSPELRVKETQYF
TGTGCCAGCTCACCAGAACTCAGGGTCAAAGAGACCCAGTACTTC
>TRBV7-6|.|.|TRBJ1-1
CASSLGGELMNTEAFF
TGTGCCAGCAGCTTAGGGGGAGAATTGATGAACACTGAAGCTTTCTTT
>TRBV7-9|.|once|TRBJ2-7
CASSFDTGYVTYEQYF
TGTGCCAGCAGCTTCGACACAGGGTATGTCACCTACGAGCAGTACTTC
>TRBV29-1|TRBD2|.|TRBJ2-1
CSVYTGGPYNEQFF
TGCAGCGTATATACGGGGGGACCCTACAATGAGCAGTTCTTC
>TRBV7-8|.|.|TRBJ2-1
CASSFRMGTNSYNEQFF
TGTGCCAGCAGCTTCCGGATGGGGACCAACTCCTACAATGAGCAGTTCTTC
>TRBV2|TRBD2|.|TRBJ2-3
CASSEGLAGYTDTQYF
TGTGCCAGCAGTGAGGGGCTAGCGGGATACACAGATACGCAGTATTTT
>TRBV6-1|.|.|TRBJ1-5
CASSDRDRRANQPQHF
TGTGCCAGCAGTGATCGGGACCGGAGGGCCAATCAGCCCCAGCATTTT
>TRBV5-1|.|.|TRBJ2-7
CASSFSGNPYEQYF
TGCGCCAGCAGCTTCTCCGGGAACCCCTACGAGCAGTACTTC
>TRBV10-2|TRBD2|.|TRBJ2-7
CASSQTSGRAPYEQYF
TGCGCCAGCAGTCAGACTAGCGGGAGGGCCCCCTACGAGCAGTACTTC
>TRBV6-4|.|.|TRBJ2-1
CASSDVFGTGDDNEQFF
TGTGCCAGCAGTGACGTCTTTGGGACGGGAGACGACAATGAGCAGTTCTTC
>TRBV7-6|.|.|TRBJ2-3
CASSFAGNTDTQYF
TGTGCCAGCAGCTTCGCGGGAAACACAGATACGCAGTATTTT
>TRBV10-3|.|.|TRBJ2-3
CAISAVTESTDTQYF
TGTGCCATCAGTGCGGTAACAGAAAGCACAGATACGCAGTATTTT
>TRBV30|TRBD2|once|TRBJ2-1
CAWSGLAGGSYNEQFF
TGTGCCTGGAGTGGACTAGCGGGAGGTTCCTACAATGAGCAGTTCTTC
>TRBV5-4|TRBD2|.|TRBJ2-1
CASSDGTSNEQFF
TGTGCCAGCAGCGACGGGACTAGCAATGAGCAGTTCTTC
>TRBV27|TRBD2|.|TRBJ2-7
CASRFIAGGSYEQYF
TGTGCCAGCAGATTTATAGCGGGAGGCTCCTACGAGCAGTACTTC
>TRBV4-3|.|.|TRBJ2-7
CASSHGGDSYEQYF
TGCGCCAGCAGTCACGGGGGAGATAGCTACGAGCAGTACTTC
>TRBV6-5|.|.|TRBJ2-7
CASSYTGPPEEQYF
TGTGCCAGCAGTTACACTGGACCTCCCGAGGAGCAGTACTTC
>TRBV7-9|.|.|TRBJ2-7
CASSPSGGQARDGYEQYF
TGTGCCAGCAGCCCAAGTGGGGGGCAGGCGCGAGACGGCTACGAGCAGTACTTC
>TRBV7-6|TRBD1|once|TRBJ2-7
CASSPSYGQGTYEQYF
TGTGCCAGCAGCCCCTCCTACGGACAGGGGACATACGAGCAGTACTTC
>TRBV11-1|.|.|TRBJ2-3
CASSSREAEMGDTQYF
TGTGCCAGCAGCTCCAGGGAAGCGGAGATGGGGGATACGCAGTATTTT
>TRBV27|.|few|TRBJ2-1
CASSLGKRGNEQFF
TGTGCCAGCAGTTTGGGCAAGAGGGGCAATGAGCAGTTCTTC
>TRBV6-1|TRBD2|.|TRBJ2-7
CASRGRAGSYEQYF
TGTGCCAGCAGGGGGAGGGCAGGGAGTTACGAGCAGTACTTC
>TRBV13|TRBD1|.|TRBJ2-2
CASSSTPGGTNTGELFF
TGTGCCAGCAGCTCCACACCAGGGGGCACAAACACCGGGGAGCTGTTTTTT
>TRBV28|.|.|TRBJ1-5
CASSHDYSNQPQHF
TGTGCCAGCAGCCATGACTATAGCAATCAGCCCCAGCATTTT
>TRBV7-2|TRBD2|.|TRBJ2-5
CASSFPAGSGDQETQYF
TGTGCCAGCAGCTTTCCCGCGGGTAGCGGGGATCAAGAGACCCAGTACTTC
>TRBV27|.|.|TRBJ2-5
CASSLGGGETQYF
TGTGCCAGCAGTTTAGGGGGAGGAGAGACCCAGTACTTC
>TRBV2|.|.|TRBJ1-4
CASSEEGRPNEKLFF
TGTGCCAGCAGTGAAGAGGGGCGTCCTAATGAAAAACTGTTTTTT
>TRBV7-3|.|.|TRBJ1-3
CASSLILSGQVTSGNTIYF
TGTGCCAGCAGCTTAATATTGAGTGGGCAAGTCACCTCTGGAAACACCATATATTTT
>TRBV18|.|.|TRBJ2-7
CASSPTYLGAYEQYF
TGTGCCAGCTCACCGACCTACCTTGGGGCCTACGAGCAGTACTTC
>TRBV13|.|.|TRBJ1-1
CASSLRLLNTEAFF
TGTGCCAGCAGCTTAAGACTGCTGAACACTGAAGCTTTCTTT
>TRBV5-8|.|once|TRBJ2-1
CASSQVYNEQFF
TGTGCCAGCAGCCAAGTATACAATGAGCAGTTCTTC
>TRBV7-9|TRBD2|.|TRBJ2-3
CASTPPRGISRTDTQYF
TGTGCCAGCACCCCACCGCGGGGGATATCTCGCACAGATACGCAGTATTTT
>TRBV6-6|.|.|TRBJ1-1
CASMWTNTEAFF
TGTGCCAGCATGTGGACAAACACTGAAGCTTTCTTT
>TRBV29-1|TRBD2|.|TRBJ2-1
CSVWTSGRVRAYNEQFF
TGCAGCGTCTGGACTAGCGGGAGAGTCAGGGCTTACAATGAGCAGTTCTTC
>TRBV28|.|.|TRBJ1-5
CASSLFGQGSQPQHF
TGTGCCAGCAGTTTATTTGGTCAGGGGAGTCAGCCCCAGCATTTT
>TRBV10-2|TRBD1|.|TRBJ2-5
CASSEWAGGETQYF
TGCGCCAGCAGTGAGTGGGCAGGGGGAGAGACCCAGTACTTC
>TRBV27|TRBD1|.|TRBJ1-2
CASTYRGHYTF
TGTGCCAGCACTTACAGGGGACACTACACCTTC
>TRBV27|TRBD1|.|TRBJ1-1
CASSLGTANTEAFF
TGTGCCAGCAGTTTGGGGACAGCGAACACTGAAGCTTTCTTT
>TRBV27|.|.|TRBJ1-4
CASSPANGRNKKLFF
TGTGCCAGCAGTCCAGCCAACGGACGGAACAAAAAACTGTTTTTT
>TRBV5-6|.|.|TRBJ2-1
CASSFLGRNNEQFF
TGTGCCAGCAGCTTCTTAGGGAGGAACAATGAGCAGTTCTTC
>TRBV5-1|.|.|TRBJ1-1
CASSQGTVNTEAFF
TGCGCCAGCAGCCAAGGGACGGTGAACACTGAAGCTTTCTTT
>TRBV28|TRBD2|.|TRBJ2-7
CASSLPTSGRGSYEQYF
TGTGCCAGCAGTTTACCTACTAGCGGGAGGGGATCCTACGAGCAGTACTTC
>TRBV6-5|.|.|TRBJ2-1
CASSYSGVGNEQFF
TGTGCCAGCAGTTACTCGGGAGTCGGCAATGAGCAGTTCTTC
>TRBV4-1|.|.|TRBJ2-1
CASSQEAGSVVGNEQFF
TGCGCCAGCAGCCAAGAAGCCGGTTCGGTGGTGGGAAATGAGCAGTTCTTC
>TRBV7-6|.|.|TRBJ2-1
CASSAQAGPYNEQFF
TGTGCCAGCAGCGCTCAGGCAGGCCCGTACAATGAGCAGTTCTTC
>TRBV5-1|.|.|TRBJ2-1
CASSGTSPGNEQFF
TGCGCCAGCAGCGGGACATCGCCTGGGAATGAGCAGTTCTTC